A selection of T cell receptor beta chains follows, all from one sample in a study of blood T cell repertoires in COVID-19. TCRdb's copy holds only in-frame clones and misses some; the assay was immunoSEQ multiplex PCR. Of 70,000 to 90,000 clones in the sample, roughly 82% were seen once. Material for sequencing was peripheral blood. These receptors were taken from a man aged 50 or older with active COVID-19. The CDR3 runs from the conserved cysteine through the conserved F or W. D genes are given only for firm matches. Size is stated for part of the rows, as once, few or many counts, or as a class when the clone is expanded.

v_gene	j_gene	d_gene	abundance	CDR3nt	CDR3aa
TRBV10-3	TRBJ2-6	TRBD1	-	TGTGCCATCAGGGGACAGGGGTCCCACTCTGGGGCCAACGTCCTGACTTTC	CAIRGQGSHSGANVLTF
TRBV24-1	TRBJ2-2	TRBD2	-	TGTGCCACCAGTGTAGTTAGCGGGAGGGCCGGGAACACCGGGGAGCTGTTTTTT	CATSVVSGRAGNTGELFF
TRBV11-2	TRBJ2-1	TRBD2	-	TGTGCCAGCAGCTTCAACCCCCCCCTAGCGGGGGGGAACAATGAGCAGTTCTTC	CASSFNPPLAGGNNEQFF
TRBV7-2	TRBJ2-2	TRBD2	once	TGTGCCAGCAGCTCCCCGGGAGGGATAAGGGGAGCCGGGGAGCTGTTTTTT	CASSSPGGIRGAGELFF
TRBV7-6	TRBJ2-7	TRBD2	many	TGTGCCAGCAGCGGCGCAGCGGGGCCTTCCTACGAGCAGTACTTC	CASSGAAGPSYEQYF
TRBV18	TRBJ1-1	TRBD1	-	TGTGCCAGCTCACCAACTGGACAGGGGGTTTGGGGCACTGAAGCTTTCTTT	CASSPTGQGVWGTEAFF
TRBV7-2	TRBJ2-1	-	-	TGTGCCAGCAGCCCAGGGGAGGGAGAGGTCAATGAGCAGTTCTTC	CASSPGEGEVNEQFF
TRBV7-3	TRBJ2-5	-	once	TGTGCCAGCAGCTTGGGGCAGGGGGAGACCCAGTACTTC	CASSLGQGETQYF
TRBV5-4	TRBJ2-4	-	-	TGTGCCAGCAGCTTGGGGTCTATTTCCAAAAACATTCAGTACTTC	CASSLGSISKNIQYF
TRBV9	TRBJ2-3	TRBD2	-	TGTGCCAGCAGCGTGGCGGGGGGCTGGACAGATACGCAGTATTTT	CASSVAGGWTDTQYF
TRBV5-6	TRBJ2-1	-	-	TGTGCCAGCAGCTTGGGGTCAGGGCTCTACAATGAGCAGTTCTTC	CASSLGSGLYNEQFF
TRBV13	TRBJ2-3	TRBD1	-	TGTGCCAGCAGCTCCTCCGGGACAGGGGGCACAGATACGCAGTATTTT	CASSSSGTGGTDTQYF
TRBV11-1	TRBJ2-7	TRBD2	once	TGTGCCAGCAGCGACCGACTAGCGGGAGGATTCTACGAGCAGTACTTC	CASSDRLAGGFYEQYF
TRBV7-9	TRBJ2-1	TRBD2	-	TGTGCCAGCAGCTCTGGGACTAGCGGGAGGAGGCCCAATGAGCAGTTCTTC	CASSSGTSGRRPNEQFF
TRBV7-2	TRBJ2-1	-	-	TGTGCCAGCAGCTCCTCCAGTTACAATGAGCAGTTCTTC	CASSSSSYNEQFF